These 9 T cell receptor beta chains came from one sample sequenced in a study of chemoradiotherapy in HPV16-positive cancers. This table comes from immunoSEQ multiplex PCR, and its TCRdb copy is limited to in-frame clones, with some not included. The repertoire holds approximately 32,000 clones, with 89% as singletons. Sequencing was performed on blood, taken from a patient who underwent chemoradiotherapy. The receptors here all came from a human donor with HPV-associated anogenital cancer.

The V call is TRBV15, the J call TRBJ1-5, with D hard to call. This CDR3 comprises 18 residues. V was trimmed by 0 bases and J by 0 bases, leaving 15 bases between them. Germline CDR1 is LNHNV and CDR2 is YYDKDF (reference sequence). Here the CDR3 DNA reads TGTGCCACCAGCAGAGATAGGCCTGGGGAGCCTAGCAATCAGCCCCAGCATTTT. This encodes CATSRDRPGEPSNQPQHF. The whole variable domain, filled in from reference TRBV15 and TRBJ1-5, reads DAMVIQNPRYQVTQFGKPVTLSCSQTLNHNVMYWYQQKSSQAPKLLFHYYDKDFNNEADTPDNFQSRRPNTSFCFLDIRSPGLGDTAMYLCATSRDRPGEPSNQPQHFGDGTRLSIL.

This clone was detected once. The chain joins TRBV5-4 to TRBJ1-6; D gene unclear. V was clipped by 0 bases and J by 1 base, with 5 bases between them. The CDR3 length is 15 residues. Germline CDR1 reads SGHNT; CDR2 reads YYREEE (reference sequence). CDR3 residues: CASSLEGSYNSPLHF. CDR3 sequence (DNA): TGTGCCAGCAGCTTGGAGGGATCCTATAATTCACCCCTCCACTTT.

The J gene is TRBJ2-5, the V gene TRBV20-1, with D perhaps matching TRBD1 (5 bases). The CDR3 contains 10 residues. V lost 7 bases, J lost 4 bases, and 7 bases lay in between. CDR1 and CDR2 (germline): DFQATT, SNEGSKA (reference sequence). The CDR3 loop reads CSVGAETQYF. CDR3 DNA: TGCAGTGTTGGGGCAGAGACCCAGTACTTC.

V and J are TRBV5-5 and TRBJ2-3, with a possible D match to TRBD1 (5 bases). The germline V and J ends were trimmed by 4 bases and 5 bases, with 8 bases remaining between them. The CDR3 runs 12 residues. In germline, CDR1 is SGHKS, CDR2 YYEKEE (reference sequence). CDR3 sequence: CASSLGVDTQYF. The CDR3 nucleotides are TGTGCCAGCAGCCTAGGGGTAGATACGCAGTATTTT.

This chain joins TRBV5-8 and TRBJ2-6; possible D gene TRBD1, 6 bases. Germline CDR1 is SGHTS and CDR2 is YDEGEE. V was clipped by 5 bases and J by 1 base, with 10 bases between them. The CDR3 length is 15 residues. This CDR3 reads CASRERGSGANVLTF. The DNA for the CDR3 is TGTGCCAGCAGGGAAAGGGGGTCTGGGGCCAACGTCCTGACTTTC.

The chain recombines TRBV14 with TRBJ2-1, with TRBD2 as a possible D gene (5 bases). The V gene's germline CDR1 is SGHDN and CDR2 FVKESK. V lost 2 bases and J 2 bases, leaving 7 bases between the germline ends. This CDR3 comprises 14 residues. This CDR3 is CASSQQRPYNEQFF. The CDR3 bases are TGTGCCAGCAGCCAACAGCGGCCCTACAATGAGCAGTTCTTC.

The chain uses TRBV5-8 and TRBJ1-5; D remains unclear. The CDR3 is 12 residues long. Trimming pared 1 base from V and 7 bases from J, leaving 6 bases between. Germline V gene data show CDR1 as SGHTS and CDR2 as YDEGEE. The CDR3 is CASSLLGQPQHF. CDR3 coding DNA: TGTGCCAGCAGCTTGCTGGGACAGCCCCAGCATTTT.

The chain has TRBV7-2 and TRBJ2-4; D possibly corresponds to TRBD2 (7 bases). The germline CDR1 and CDR2 sequences are SGHTA and FQGNSA. V was trimmed by 3 bases and J by 4 bases, leaving 13 bases between them. CDR3 length: 15 residues. The CDR3 region is CASSFQGRGKNIQYF. DNA of the CDR3: TGTGCCAGCAGCTTTCAGGGGCGGGGGAAAAACATTCAGTACTTC. Complete variable domain (other parts from reference TRBV7-2 and TRBJ2-4): GAGVSQSPSNKVTEKGKDVELRCDPISGHTALYWYRQSLGQGLEFLIYFQGNSAPDKSGLPSDRFSAERTGGSVSTLTIQRTQQEDSAVYLCASSFQGRGKNIQYFGAGTRLSVL.

The rearrangement links TRBV4-1 to TRBJ2-5; D unclear. The V end lost 0 bases, the J end lost 4 bases, and 0 bases lay between the germline ends. CDR3 length: 11 amino acids. Per germline, CDR1 MGHRA and CDR2 YSYEKL. This CDR3 reads CASSQEETQYF. The CDR3 DNA follows: TGCGCCAGCAGCCAAGAAGAGACCCAGTACTTC.